The sequence of this T cell receptor (beta chain) was determined in a study of Graves' ophthalmopathy and Graves' hyperthyroidism. Study conclusions and caveats: The authors also found most expanded thyroid clonotypes above 0.001 frequency in blood. Forecasting of ophthalmopathy progression by the model achieved approximately 70% sensitivity and approximately 72% specificity.

As the template, RNA transcripts were used to amplify TCR beta CDR3 regions. HTBI-primed RT-PCR formed the first round, and a multiplex PCR formed the second. TCRdb fed the multiplex PCR reads into MiXCR, producing one record per CDR3 protein. The data contain about 1.1 million distinct CDR3 sequences, roughly two fifths of them seen just once; the ten biggest clones take up roughly 10%. In this sample, this clonotype turned up a few times. What it recognizes is unknown. V dropped 6 bases and J dropped 2 bases, with 11 bases sitting between them. Germline values: CDR1 MNHEY, CDR2 SVGAGI. This CDR3 has 14 residues.

The clonotype comes from an adult man with Graves' hyperthyroidism. The chain couples TRBV6-5 to TRBJ1-5, with TRBD1 as a possible D gene (6 bases). Sequences were obtained from peripheral blood or thyroid tissue (not recorded which). CDR3 region: CASRSSGGNQPQHF. The CDR3, as DNA: TGTGCCAGCAGGTCCTCAGGGGGCAATCAGCCCCAGCATTTT.